This T cell receptor (beta chain) was identified during a study of blood T cell repertoires in COVID-19. Across the study: PBMCs, B-cell-depleted T cells, or T cells provided the cDNA or gDNA that made up the material.

A COVID-19 case was met by exposed participants within 2 weeks before study entry. Turning to this clone: Different DNA sequences within this sample yield the same CDR3.

Per the authors' pipeline: Amplification of reference gene primers provided the estimated nucleated cell counts. Profiled with immunoSEQ multiplex PCR; TCRdb holds only in-frame clones, not every one. Clone size and the V and J calls come from that table; the DNA yielded D and trimming. The sample has some 180,000 clones, approximately 80% seen once; the top ten hold about 15%. The TCR comes from a man in his sixties who had been exposed to COVID-19. The material sequenced was PBMCs or T cells enriched from blood (not recorded which).

The CDR3 nucleotides read TGTGCCAGTAGTATAGGGCAGTCCTACGAGCAGTACTTC. Amino acid sequence: CASSIGQSYEQYF. The genes are TRBV19 and TRBJ2-7; the D is unclear. V was pared by 1 base and J by 1 base, with 5 bases between. CDR3 length: 13 residues. Germline CDR1 is LNHDA and CDR2 is SQIVND (reference sequence).